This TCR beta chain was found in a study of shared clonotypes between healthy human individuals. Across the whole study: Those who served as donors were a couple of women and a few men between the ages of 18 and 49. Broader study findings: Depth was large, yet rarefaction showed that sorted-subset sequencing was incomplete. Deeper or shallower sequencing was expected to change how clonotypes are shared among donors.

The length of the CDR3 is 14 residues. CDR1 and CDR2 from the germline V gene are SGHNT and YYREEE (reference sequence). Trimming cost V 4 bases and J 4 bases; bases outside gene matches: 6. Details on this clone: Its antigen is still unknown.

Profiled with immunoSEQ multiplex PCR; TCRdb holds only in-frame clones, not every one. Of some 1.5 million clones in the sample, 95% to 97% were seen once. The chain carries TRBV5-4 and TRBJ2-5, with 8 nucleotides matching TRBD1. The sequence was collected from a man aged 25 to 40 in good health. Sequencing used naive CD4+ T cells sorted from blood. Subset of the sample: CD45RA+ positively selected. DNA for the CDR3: TGTGCCAGCAGCCAGAAGACAGGGGCAGAGACCCAGTACTTC. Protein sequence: CASSQKTGAETQYF.